This TCR beta chain was captured in a study of long-term antiretroviral therapy in people with HIV. Study observations and caveats: Post-treatment diversity went higher with ART but stayed below transplant donor controls.

Without exception, participants with HIV were treated in the United States. CDR1 and CDR2 (germline): MRHNA, SNTAGT. This CDR3 has 14 residues. Deletions cut 6 bases from V and 2 bases from J, with 12 bases between. Worth noting for this clone: Its antigen is unknown.

The libraries were made with immunoSEQ v3.0 at survey level. Here immunoSEQ multiplex PCR was the method, and the copy in TCRdb shows in-frame clones only, minus some. This table holds around 28,000 clones, approximately 88% found once. This specimen consisted of unsorted PBMCs, obtained 2.7 to 2.9 years after starting antiretroviral therapy. The V and J genes are TRBV6-4 and TRBJ2-3; the D gene is possibly TRBD2 (5 bases). This clonotype was obtained from a man younger than 45 with HIV. In DNA form, the CDR3 reads TGTGCCAGCAGCCTCGGGGAACACACAGATACGCAGTATTTT. Amino acid sequence: CASSLGEHTDTQYF.